The clone carrying this T cell receptor (beta chain) has a handful of counts. The antigen is unknown. CDR1 is SGDLS, CDR2 YYNGEE, per germline. V dropped 3 bases and J dropped 7 bases, with 20 bases sitting between them. The CDR3 has 15 amino acids. These data originate in a study of T cells in Graves' hyperthyroidism and ophthalmopathy. Regarding the study as a whole: Researchers report that a 13 V-J model separated ophthalmopathy from stable hyperthyroidism.

Stable Graves' hyperthyroidism meant no ophthalmopathy progression within 18 months. RNA transcripts served as the template for amplifying TCR beta CDR3 regions. The TCR CDR3 was amplified in a first-round RT-PCR using the HTBI primer set. TCRdb passed the multiplex PCR reads through MiXCR, listing each CDR3 protein once. The table records some 770,000 distinct CDR3 sequences, less than 20% of them present only once. This chain joins TRBV9 and TRBJ2-7; D possibly corresponds to TRBD1 (5 bases). Sample: blood. The TCR comes from a man younger than 35 with Graves' hyperthyroidism. CDR3 loop: CASSATGDYPEEQYF. As DNA, the CDR3 is TGTGCCAGCAGCGCCACAGGAGATTACCCTGAGGAGCAGTACTTC.